The 11 T cell receptor beta chains in this list originate from one sample, sequenced in a study of blood T cells in healthy people across ages. Using a J-beta primer mix together with a sample-barcoded 5' primer, a second PCR was run for roughly 7 to 12 cycles. TCRdb itself ran the 5' RACE reads through MiXCR, one entry per CDR3 protein. The data hold 650,000 to 900,000 distinct CDR3 sequences, with approximately 67% observed a single time. Source material: blood. The receptors originated from a man aged 25 to 45 in good health.

CDR3 region: CASSLQATQFF. CDR3 nucleotide sequence: TGTGCCAGCAGTTTACAGGCAACCCAGTTCTTC. This chain links TRBV12-3 or TRBV12-4 with TRBJ2-1, with no clear D. The CDR3 extends over 11 amino acids. The germline V and J ends were trimmed by 2 bases and 13 bases, with 9 bases remaining between them.

The V call is TRBV3-1, the J call TRBJ2-7; TRBD2 might be the D (6 bases). CDR3 length equals 13 residues. Trimming pared 1 base from V and 10 bases from J, leaving 14 bases between. The germline gives CDR1 LGHDT, CDR2 YNNKEL (reference sequence). The CDR3 spells CASSQVLAGTQYF. The CDR3 bases are TGTGCCAGCAGCCAAGTACTAGCTGGAACCCAGTACTTC.

This chain joins TRBV12-3 or TRBV12-4 and TRBJ2-3; TRBD1 agrees at 9 bases. This CDR3 contains 14 residues. V dropped 3 bases and J dropped 6; count of bases not matched to a gene: 4. CDR3 in DNA: TGTGCCAGCAGTTTGACGGGACAGGGCGATACGCAGTATTTT. This encodes CASSLTGQGDTQYF.

The V gene is TRBV7-3, the J gene TRBJ2-1; D tentatively fits TRBD1 or TRBD2 (6 bases each). Between the trimmed V and J ends, which lost 5 bases and 12 bases, there was a span of 29 bases. The germline gives CDR1 SGHTA, CDR2 FQGTGA. The CDR3 is 17 amino acids. DNA of the CDR3: TGTGCCAGCAGCCTGGGGGGCGGGCGTGCTAGCACAGATACGCAGTTCTTC. Translated, it gives CASSLGGGRASTDTQFF.

The chain links TRBV27 to TRBJ2-7; tentatively, D is TRBD1 (6 bases). The ends were cut back, 9 bases at V and 2 bases at J, with 14 bases in the middle. This CDR3 spans 13 amino acids. The germline CDR1 and CDR2 sequences are MNHEY and SMNVEV (reference sequence). The CDR3 loop reads CARDHRAAYEQYF. The CDR3 region has the DNA TGTGCCAGGGACCACAGGGCCGCCTACGAGCAGTACTTC.

A few counts support this clonotype. The chain has TRBV29-1 and TRBJ2-7; D possibly uses TRBD1 or TRBD2 (5 bases each). Trimming cost V 3 bases and J 2 bases, with 8 bases left between them. Germline lookup yields CDR1 SQVTM and CDR2 ANQGSEA. This CDR3 spans 12 amino acids. The CDR3 DNA follows: TGCAGCGTTGAGGGGGATACCTACGAGCAGTACTTC. Protein sequence: CSVEGDTYEQYF.

The sample holds a few counts of this clonotype. The chain links TRBV12-3 or TRBV12-4 to TRBJ2-1; D is uncertain. V lost 3 bases, J lost 7 bases, and 10 bases lay in between. The CDR3 has 13 residues. The CDR3 region has the DNA TGTGCCAGCAGTTTCGGGCCCCTAAATGAGCAGTTCTTC. Its protein product is CASSFGPLNEQFF.

This chain joins TRBV15 and TRBJ2-1; either TRBD1 or TRBD2 may supply D (5 bases each). Germline V CDR1 and CDR2: LNHNV, YYDKDF (reference sequence). V lost 3 bases, J lost 10 bases, and 16 bases lay in between. The CDR3 has 14 residues. CDR3 amino acids: CATSSEGNTEEQFF. DNA for the CDR3: TGTGCCACCAGCAGCGAGGGGAACACTGAAGAGCAGTTCTTC.

The chain is built from TRBV6-2 or TRBV6-3 and TRBJ2-4, with D unclear. TRBJ2-7 matches the DNA end more closely, so the J call is doubtful. Germline V CDR1 and CDR2: MNHEY, SVGEGT. CDR3 length equals 14 residues. The CDR3 loop reads CASSYGESSYEQYF. The CDR3 nucleotides are TGTGCCAGCAGTTACGGCGAAAGCTCCTACGAGCAGTACTTC.

The J gene is TRBJ2-4, the V gene TRBV7-2, with 7 nucleotides matching TRBD1. TRBJ2-7 explains the end of the DNA better; the J call may be wrong. The CDR3 sequence is 14 residues long. Germline V gene data show CDR1 as SGHTA and CDR2 as FQGNSA. The CDR3 nucleotides are TGTGCCAGCAAAACAGGGGCGGCAGTAGGCGAGCAGTACTTC. It is translated as CASKTGAAVGEQYF.

The V and J genes are TRBV18 and TRBJ2-5; the D is unclear. The CDR3 length is 12 residues. Trimming pared 2 bases from V and 4 bases from J, leaving 5 bases between. The V gene's germline CDR1 is KGHSH and CDR2 LQKENI. Written as DNA, the CDR3 is TGTGCCAGCTCACCATTCGGAGAGACCCAGTACTTC. It yields the protein CASSPFGETQYF.